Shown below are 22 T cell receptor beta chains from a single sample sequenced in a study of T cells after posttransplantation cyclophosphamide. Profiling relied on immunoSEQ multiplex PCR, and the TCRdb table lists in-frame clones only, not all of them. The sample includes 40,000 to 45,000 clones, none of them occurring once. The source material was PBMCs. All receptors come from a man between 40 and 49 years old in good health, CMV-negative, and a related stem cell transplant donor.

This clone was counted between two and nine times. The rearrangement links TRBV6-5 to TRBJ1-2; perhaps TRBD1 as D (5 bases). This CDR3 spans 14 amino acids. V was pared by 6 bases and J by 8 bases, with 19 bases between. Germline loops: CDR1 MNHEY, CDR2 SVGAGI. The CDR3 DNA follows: TGTGCCAGCAGGCGGGGGGGGGACTACGGGGGCTACACCTTC. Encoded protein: CASRRGGDYGGYTF.

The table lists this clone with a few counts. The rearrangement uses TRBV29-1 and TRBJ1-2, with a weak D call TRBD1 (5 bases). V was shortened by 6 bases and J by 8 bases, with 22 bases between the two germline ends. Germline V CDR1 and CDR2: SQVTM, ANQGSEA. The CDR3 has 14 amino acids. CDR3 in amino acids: CSVPTRGDSGGYTF. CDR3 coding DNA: TGCAGCGTACCCACTCGTGGGGACTCTGGAGGCTACACCTTC. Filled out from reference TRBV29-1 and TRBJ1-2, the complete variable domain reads SAVISQKPSRDICQRGTSLTIQCQVDSQVTMMFWYRQQPGQSLTLIATANQGSEATYESGFVIDKFPISRPNLTFSTLTVSNMSPEDSSIYLCSVPTRGDSGGYTFGSGTRLTVV.

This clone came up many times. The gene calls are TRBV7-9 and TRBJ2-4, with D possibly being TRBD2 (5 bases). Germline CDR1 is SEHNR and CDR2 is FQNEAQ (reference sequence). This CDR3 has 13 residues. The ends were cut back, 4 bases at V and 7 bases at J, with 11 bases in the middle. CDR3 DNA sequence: TGTGCCAGCAGCTCCCGGAGGTCGAACATTCAGTACTTC. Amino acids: CASSSRRSNIQYF.

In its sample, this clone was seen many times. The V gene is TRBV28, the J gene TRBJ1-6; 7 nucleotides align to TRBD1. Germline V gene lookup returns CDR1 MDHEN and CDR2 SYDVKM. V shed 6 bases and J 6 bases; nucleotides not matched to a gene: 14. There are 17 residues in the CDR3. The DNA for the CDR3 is TGTGCCAGCAGCACCCCTCGTCGGACAGGTGGTAATTCACCCCTCCACTTT. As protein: CASSTPRRTGGNSPLHF. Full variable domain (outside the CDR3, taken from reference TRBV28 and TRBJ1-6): DVKVTQSSRYLVKRTGEKVFLECVQDMDHENMFWYRQDPGLGLRLIYFSYDVKMKEKGDIPEGYSVSREKKERFSLILESASTNQTSMYLCASSTPRRTGGNSPLHFGNGTRLTVT.

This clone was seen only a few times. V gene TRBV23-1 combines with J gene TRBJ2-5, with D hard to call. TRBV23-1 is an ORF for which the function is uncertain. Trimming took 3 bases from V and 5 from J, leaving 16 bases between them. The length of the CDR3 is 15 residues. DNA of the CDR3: TGCGCCAGCAGTCACCTAAAAGCCCTCGGGGAGACCCAGTACTTC. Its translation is CASSHLKALGETQYF.

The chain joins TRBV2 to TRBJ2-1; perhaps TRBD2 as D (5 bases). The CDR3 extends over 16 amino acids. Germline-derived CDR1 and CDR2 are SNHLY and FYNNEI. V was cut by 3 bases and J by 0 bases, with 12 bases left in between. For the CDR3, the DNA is TGTGCCAGCAGTGATAACCCCGACTACTCCTACAATGAGCAGTTCTTC. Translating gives CASSDNPDYSYNEQFF.

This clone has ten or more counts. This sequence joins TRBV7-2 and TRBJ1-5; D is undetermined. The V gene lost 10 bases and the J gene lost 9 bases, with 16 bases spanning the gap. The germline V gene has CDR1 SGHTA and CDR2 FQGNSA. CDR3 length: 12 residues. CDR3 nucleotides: TGTGCCACCGAGGGTAATTCGGGGCCCCAGCATTTT. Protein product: CATEGNSGPQHF.

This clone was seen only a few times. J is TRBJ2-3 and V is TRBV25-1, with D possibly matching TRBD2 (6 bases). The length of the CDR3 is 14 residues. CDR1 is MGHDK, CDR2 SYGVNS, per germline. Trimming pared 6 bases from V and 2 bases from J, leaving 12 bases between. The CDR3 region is CASSFWGDTDTQYF. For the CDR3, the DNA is TGTGCCAGCAGCTTCTGGGGGGACACAGATACGCAGTATTTT.

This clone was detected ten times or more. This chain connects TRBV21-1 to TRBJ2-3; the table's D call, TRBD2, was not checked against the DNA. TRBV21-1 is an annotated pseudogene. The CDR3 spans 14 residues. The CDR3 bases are TGTGCCAGCAGCAAAGTGGCTAGCATAGATACGCAGTATTTT. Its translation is CASSKVASIDTQYF.

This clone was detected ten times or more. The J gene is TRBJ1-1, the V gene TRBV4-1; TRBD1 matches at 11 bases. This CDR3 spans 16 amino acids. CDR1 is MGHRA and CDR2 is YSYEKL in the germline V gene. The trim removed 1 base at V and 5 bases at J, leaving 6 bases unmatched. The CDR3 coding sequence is TGCGCCAGCAGCCAAGGGGACAGGGGGATTCGAACTGAAGCTTTCTTT. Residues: CASSQGDRGIRTEAFF.

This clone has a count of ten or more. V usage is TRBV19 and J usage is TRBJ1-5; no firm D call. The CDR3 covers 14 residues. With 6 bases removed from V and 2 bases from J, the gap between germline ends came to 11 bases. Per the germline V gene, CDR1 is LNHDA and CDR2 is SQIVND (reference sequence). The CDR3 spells CASRAGYGNQPQHF. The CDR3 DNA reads TGTGCCAGTAGGGCGGGGTACGGCAATCAGCCCCAGCATTTT.

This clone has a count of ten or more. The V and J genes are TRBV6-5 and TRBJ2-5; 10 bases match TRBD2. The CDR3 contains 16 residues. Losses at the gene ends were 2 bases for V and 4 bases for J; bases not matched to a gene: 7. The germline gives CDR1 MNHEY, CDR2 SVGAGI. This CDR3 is CASSYTPGLALETQYF. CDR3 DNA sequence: TGTGCCAGCAGTTACACCCCGGGACTAGCGTTAGAGACCCAGTACTTC.

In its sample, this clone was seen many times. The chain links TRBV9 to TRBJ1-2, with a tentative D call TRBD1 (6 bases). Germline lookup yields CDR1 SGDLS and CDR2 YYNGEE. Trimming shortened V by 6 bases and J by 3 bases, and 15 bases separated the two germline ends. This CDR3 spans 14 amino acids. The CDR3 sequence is CASTGGAGDYGYTF. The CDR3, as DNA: TGTGCCAGCACCGGGGGGGCGGGGGACTATGGCTACACCTTC.

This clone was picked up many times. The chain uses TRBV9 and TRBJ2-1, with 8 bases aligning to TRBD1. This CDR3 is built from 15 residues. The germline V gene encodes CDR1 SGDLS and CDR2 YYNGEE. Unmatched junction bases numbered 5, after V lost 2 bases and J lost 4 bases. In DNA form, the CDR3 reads TGTGCCAGCAGCGTCACAGGGGGGACGTACAATGAGCAGTTCTTC. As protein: CASSVTGGTYNEQFF.

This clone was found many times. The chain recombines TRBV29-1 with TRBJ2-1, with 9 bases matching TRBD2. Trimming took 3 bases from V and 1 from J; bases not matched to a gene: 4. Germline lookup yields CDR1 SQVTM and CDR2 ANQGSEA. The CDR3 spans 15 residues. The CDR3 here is CSVEFSGGSYNEQFF. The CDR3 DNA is TGCAGCGTTGAGTTTAGCGGGGGATCCTACAATGAGCAGTTCTTC.

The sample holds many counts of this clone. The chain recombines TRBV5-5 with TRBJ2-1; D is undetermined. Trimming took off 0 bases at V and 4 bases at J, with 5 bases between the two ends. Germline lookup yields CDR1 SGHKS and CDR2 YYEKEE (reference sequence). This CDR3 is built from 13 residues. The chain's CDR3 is CASSLGQYNEQFF. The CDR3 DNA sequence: TGTGCCAGCAGCTTGGGTCAGTACAATGAGCAGTTCTTC.

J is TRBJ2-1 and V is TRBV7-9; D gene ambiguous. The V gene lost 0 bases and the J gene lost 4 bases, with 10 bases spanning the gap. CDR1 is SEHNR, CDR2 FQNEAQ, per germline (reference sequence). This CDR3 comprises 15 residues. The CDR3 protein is CASSLAFSEYNEQFF. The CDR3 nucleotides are TGTGCCAGCAGCTTAGCCTTCTCAGAATACAATGAGCAGTTCTTC.

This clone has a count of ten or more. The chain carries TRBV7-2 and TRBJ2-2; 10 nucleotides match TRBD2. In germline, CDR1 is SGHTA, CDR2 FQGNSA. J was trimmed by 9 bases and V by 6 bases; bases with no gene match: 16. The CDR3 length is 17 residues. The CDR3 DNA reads TGTGCCAGCAGTCCTCCCACAAGCGGGGGGGCCCGGAGGGAGCTGTTTTTT. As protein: CASSPPTSGGARRELFF.

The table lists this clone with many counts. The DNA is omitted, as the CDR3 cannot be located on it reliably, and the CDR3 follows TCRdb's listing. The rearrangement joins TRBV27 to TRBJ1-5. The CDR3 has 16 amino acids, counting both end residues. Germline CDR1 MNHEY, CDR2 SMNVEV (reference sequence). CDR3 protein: CASSLFGEGLNQPQHF.

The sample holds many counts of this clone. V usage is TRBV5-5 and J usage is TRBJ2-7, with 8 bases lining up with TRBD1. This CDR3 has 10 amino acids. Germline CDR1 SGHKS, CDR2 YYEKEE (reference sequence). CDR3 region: CASTQGDPNV. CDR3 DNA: TGTGCCAGCACACAGGGGGATCCTAACGTC.

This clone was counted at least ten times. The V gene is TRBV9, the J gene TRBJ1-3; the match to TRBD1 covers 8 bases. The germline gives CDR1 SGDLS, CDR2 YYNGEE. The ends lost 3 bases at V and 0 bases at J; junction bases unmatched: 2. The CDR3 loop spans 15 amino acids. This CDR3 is CASSAGQGSGNTIYF. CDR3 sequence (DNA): TGTGCCAGCAGCGCCGGACAGGGCTCTGGAAACACCATATATTTT. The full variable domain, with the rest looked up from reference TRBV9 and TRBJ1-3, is DSGVTQTPKHLITATGQRVTLRCSPRSGDLSVYWYQQSLDQGLQFLIQYYNGEERAKGNILERFSAQQFPDLHSELNLSSLELGDSALYFCASSAGQGSGNTIYFGEGSWLTVV.

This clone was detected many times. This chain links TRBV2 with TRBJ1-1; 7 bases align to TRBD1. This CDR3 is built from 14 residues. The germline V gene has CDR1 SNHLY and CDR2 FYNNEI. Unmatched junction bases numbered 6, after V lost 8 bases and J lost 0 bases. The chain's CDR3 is CASEGAEMNTEAFF. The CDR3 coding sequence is TGTGCCAGCGAGGGGGCTGAGATGAACACTGAAGCTTTCTTT.